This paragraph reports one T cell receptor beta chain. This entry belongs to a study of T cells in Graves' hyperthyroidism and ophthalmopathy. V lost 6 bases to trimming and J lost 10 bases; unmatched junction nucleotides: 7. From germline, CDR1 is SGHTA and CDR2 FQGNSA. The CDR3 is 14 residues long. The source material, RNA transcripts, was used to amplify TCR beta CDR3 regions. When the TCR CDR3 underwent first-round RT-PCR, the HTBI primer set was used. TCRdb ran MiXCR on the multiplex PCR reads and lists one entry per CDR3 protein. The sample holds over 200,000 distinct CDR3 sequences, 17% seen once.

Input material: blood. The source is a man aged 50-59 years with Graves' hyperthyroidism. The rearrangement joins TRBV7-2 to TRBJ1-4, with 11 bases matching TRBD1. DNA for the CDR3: TGTGCCAGCAGGGGATCGGGACAGGGGGTAAAACTGTTTTTT. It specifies CASRGSGQGVKLFF.